What follows are 28 T cell receptor beta chains derived from one specimen sequenced in a study of blood T cell repertoires in COVID-19. Sequenced by immunoSEQ multiplex PCR; TCRdb stores in-frame clones only, minus some. The table shows 100,000 to 150,000 clones, with 70% to 90% occurring only once. The source material was peripheral blood. These receptor sequences come from a woman aged 80 or over with acute or convalescent COVID-19.

The rearrangement joins TRBV4-1 to TRBJ1-2, with D tentatively TRBD1 (6 bases). The CDR3 is 15 amino acids. V lost 8 bases and J lost 4, with 20 bases in between. Germline CDR1 reads MGHRA; CDR2 reads YSYEKL. CDR3 in amino acids: CASSNAGTRSYGYTF. CDR3 DNA sequence: TGCGCCAGCTCTAATGCCGGGACAAGGAGCTATGGCTACACCTTC.

This clone has only one observation. This chain links TRBV28 with TRBJ1-1, with a tentative D call TRBD1 (5 bases). The CDR3 is 16 amino acids. V dropped 6 bases and J dropped 2 bases, with 19 bases sitting between them. Germline V lookup: CDR1 MDHEN, CDR2 SYDVKM. CDR3 in amino acids: CASSLPGVGPNTEAFF. CDR3 nucleotides: TGTGCCAGCAGCCTACCGGGGGTCGGGCCAAACACTGAAGCTTTCTTT. Using reference TRBV28 and TRBJ1-1 for the parts outside the CDR3, the full variable domain is DVKVTQSSRYLVKRTGEKVFLECVQDMDHENMFWYRQDPGLGLRLIYFSYDVKMKEKGDIPEGYSVSREKKERFSLILESASTNQTSMYLCASSLPGVGPNTEAFFGQGTRLTVV.

This clone is a singleton in its sample. V gene TRBV6-8 combines with J gene TRBJ2-7, with 9 nucleotides matching TRBD2. CDR1 is MNHGY, CDR2 SAAAGT, per germline. Losses at the gene ends were 2 bases for V and 4 bases for J; bases not matched to a gene: 6. The CDR3 runs 15 residues. The DNA of the CDR3 is TGTGCCAGCAGTTACAAAGCGGGAGGACGTTACGAGCAGTACTTC. This encodes CASSYKAGGRYEQYF.

V and J are TRBV10-3 and TRBJ1-4; possible D gene TRBD1, 6 bases. V was trimmed by 3 bases and J by 7 bases, leaving 12 bases between them. Germline values: CDR1 ENHRY, CDR2 SYGVKD. The CDR3 covers 14 residues. Written as DNA, the CDR3 is TGTGCCATCAGTGACGGGGGGCTAGTTGAAAAACTGTTTTTT. Encoded protein: CAISDGGLVEKLFF.

This clone was detected only a few times. The chain combines TRBV5-1 with TRBJ2-7; 8 bases match TRBD1. Germline CDR1 and CDR2: SGHRS and YFSETQ. V lost 0 bases, J lost 3 bases, and 5 bases stayed unmatched. The CDR3 runs to 15 residues. CDR3 protein: CASSLALQGGYEQYF. For the CDR3, the DNA is TGCGCCAGCAGCTTGGCCTTACAGGGGGGCTACGAGCAGTACTTC.

The table lists this clone with a count of one. The V and J genes are TRBV3-1 (or the pseudogene TRBV3-2) and TRBJ1-4; weak D call: TRBD1 (5 bases). Germline V gene sequence: CDR1 LGHDT, CDR2 YNNKEL (reference sequence). This CDR3 contains 15 residues. Trimming pared 1 base from V and 6 bases from J, leaving 12 bases between. CDR3 DNA sequence: TGTGCCAGCAGCCAAGTAACTGGGGGGTATGAAAAACTGTTTTTT. This sequence encodes CASSQVTGGYEKLFF.

The chain is built from TRBV25-1 and TRBJ2-2; weak D call: TRBD1 (7 bases). The CDR3 extends over 14 amino acids. The germline gives CDR1 MGHDK, CDR2 SYGVNS. V was cut by 4 bases and J by 5 bases, with 11 bases left in between. The CDR3 sequence: CASSGAGGTGELFF. CDR3 in DNA: TGTGCCAGCAGTGGGGCAGGGGGGACCGGGGAGCTGTTTTTT.

This chain connects TRBV5-1 to TRBJ2-1; D might be TRBD1 (5 bases). The germline V gene encodes CDR1 SGHRS and CDR2 YFSETQ. This CDR3 region has 14 residues. V lost 2 bases and J 6 bases, leaving 12 bases between the germline ends. The CDR3 coding sequence is TGCGCCAGCAGCTTTTCAGGGAATCTCAATGAGCAGTTCTTC. Translating it yields CASSFSGNLNEQFF.

The chain links TRBV25-1 to TRBJ1-4, with D possibly TRBD1 on 6 matching bases. Per germline, CDR1 MGHDK and CDR2 SYGVNS. The V gene lost 3 bases and the J gene lost 3 bases, with 11 bases spanning the gap. The CDR3 sequence is 15 residues long. The CDR3 DNA reads as TGTGCCAGCAGTGAGGGAGGGGGGCCTAATGAAAAACTGTTTTTT. As protein: CASSEGGGPNEKLFF.

The chain links TRBV7-2 to TRBJ2-5; TRBD2 agrees at 13 bases. CDR3 length: 15 residues. The junction had 2 bases not matched to a gene; V was cut back by 1 base and J by 6 bases. Germline CDR1 and CDR2: SGHTA and FQGNSA. CDR3 nucleotide sequence: TGTGCCAGCAGCTTAGGGACTAGCGGGGGAAAGACCCAGTACTTC. Protein sequence: CASSLGTSGGKTQYF. Drawing the rest from reference TRBV7-2 and TRBJ2-5, the complete variable domain is GAGVSQSPSNKVTEKGKDVELRCDPISGHTALYWYRQSLGQGLEFLIYFQGNSAPDKSGLPSDRFSAERTGGSVSTLTIQRTQQEDSAVYLCASSLGTSGGKTQYFGPGTRLLVL.

The V gene is TRBV20-1, the J gene TRBJ2-7, with D unclear. Germline V gene sequence: CDR1 DFQATT, CDR2 SNEGSKA (reference sequence). V lost 3 bases and J 1 base, leaving 13 bases between the germline ends. This CDR3 comprises 14 residues. CDR3 bases: TGCAGTGCTAGTTCACGACATTTGTCCTACGAGCAGTACTTC. This sequence encodes CSASSRHLSYEQYF.

The chain carries TRBV5-1 and TRBJ2-1; the D gene is possibly TRBD1 (5 bases). V shed 0 bases and J shed 8 bases, with 12 bases lying between them. This CDR3 is 14 amino acids long. CDR1 is SGHRS, CDR2 YFSETQ, per germline. CDR3 sequence (DNA): TGCGCCAGCAGCTTGGAACAGGCTCTGGATGAGCAGTTCTTC. It is translated as CASSLEQALDEQFF.

The V call is TRBV11-2, the J call TRBJ2-1; D might be TRBD1 (6 bases). The CDR3 spans 13 residues. Germline values: CDR1 SGHAT, CDR2 FQNNGV. The germline V and J ends were trimmed by 6 bases and 9 bases, with 15 bases remaining between them. CDR3 in amino acids: CASRNDRTVEQFF. CDR3 nucleotide sequence: TGTGCCAGCAGAAACGACAGGACCGTTGAGCAGTTCTTC.

The rearrangement joins TRBV11-2 to TRBJ1-4; 7 bases are a match to TRBD1. Germline V gene sequence: CDR1 SGHAT, CDR2 FQNNGV. This CDR3 is built from 16 residues. V gave up 0 bases and J gave up 6 bases; unmatched junction bases: 7. The CDR3 here is CASSLERGQVDEKLFF. The CDR3 DNA reads TGTGCCAGCAGCTTAGAAAGGGGGCAGGTTGATGAAAAACTGTTTTTT.

The chain has TRBV19 and TRBJ2-7, with 10 bases lining up with TRBD1. Unmatched junction bases numbered 6, after V lost 6 bases and J lost 7 bases. This CDR3 spans 13 amino acids. The germline V gene has CDR1 LNHDA and CDR2 SQIVND (reference sequence). The CDR3 here is CASRGTGAGEQYF. The CDR3 DNA follows: TGTGCCAGTAGGGGGACAGGGGCCGGTGAGCAGTACTTC.

V usage is TRBV7-6 and J usage is TRBJ1-6, with D possibly being TRBD1 (6 bases). The ends were cut back, 3 bases at V and 9 bases at J, with 15 bases in the middle. The CDR3 contains 15 residues. Germline assignment: CDR1 SGHVS and CDR2 FNYEAQ. The CDR3 spells CASSLEGGQGSPLHF. Written as DNA, the CDR3 is TGTGCCAGCAGCTTGGAGGGGGGGCAAGGTTCACCCCTCCACTTT.

The CDR3 sequence is CASSFGLWSQETQYF. For the CDR3, the DNA is TGTGCCAGCAGCTTCGGCCTGTGGAGCCAAGAGACCCAGTACTTC. The gene calls are TRBV5-4 and TRBJ2-5; D not certain. The CDR3 loop spans 15 amino acids. In germline, CDR1 is SGHNT, CDR2 YYREEE (reference sequence). The V gene lost 2 bases and the J gene lost 1 base, with 12 bases spanning the gap. Complete variable domain (other parts from reference TRBV5-4 and TRBJ2-5): ETGVTQSPTHLIKTRGQQVTLRCSSQSGHNTVSWYQQALGQGPQFIFQYYREEENGRGNFPPRFSGLQFPNYSSELNVNALELDDSALYLCASSFGLWSQETQYFGPGTRLLVL.

This clone was observed a handful of times. The rearrangement links TRBV5-1 to TRBJ2-7; 11 positions agree with TRBD2. CDR1 is SGHRS and CDR2 is YFSETQ in the germline V gene. The CDR3 sequence is 15 residues long. Trimming cost V 4 bases and J 7 bases; bases outside gene matches: 10. The CDR3 loop reads CASSPLAGGPGEQYF. The CDR3 bases are TGCGCCAGCAGCCCCTTAGCGGGAGGGCCGGGGGAGCAGTACTTC.

The rearrangement joins TRBV5-1 to TRBJ2-1; D not resolved. Germline CDR1 reads SGHRS; CDR2 reads YFSETQ. CDR3 length equals 14 residues. The germline V and J ends were trimmed by 0 bases and 9 bases, with 13 bases remaining between them. This CDR3 reads CASSLDGVLGEQFF. In DNA, the CDR3 is TGCGCCAGCAGCTTGGATGGAGTCCTGGGTGAGCAGTTCTTC.

This clone was detected only once. The gene calls are TRBV9 and TRBJ2-1; D not resolved. Germline V gives CDR1 SGDLS, CDR2 YYNGEE. V lost 0 bases, J lost 8 bases, and 15 bases lay in between. This CDR3 spans 15 amino acids. This CDR3 is CASSVASRGSDEQFF. The CDR3 nucleotides are TGTGCCAGCAGCGTAGCGAGTAGAGGATCCGATGAGCAGTTCTTC.

This sequence joins TRBV2 and TRBJ2-6; TRBD2 aligns across 14 bases. Germline V CDR1 and CDR2: SNHLY, FYNNEI. The V gene end was trimmed by 8 bases and the J gene end by 0 bases; junction bases not matched to a gene: 6. The CDR3 runs 18 residues. The CDR3 DNA reads TGTGCCAGCTGTGGACTAGCGGGGGGACTCTCTGGGGCCAACGTCCTGACTTTC. Translating gives CASCGLAGGLSGANVLTF.

The chain employs TRBV11-2 and TRBJ2-7, with 12 bases identical to TRBD2. Trimming cost V 5 bases and J 3 bases; bases outside gene matches: 8. The CDR3 totals 16 residues. In germline, CDR1 is SGHAT, CDR2 FQNNGV. CDR3 loop: CASSPGLAGTFYEQYF. The CDR3 DNA reads TGTGCCAGCAGCCCTGGACTAGCGGGGACTTTCTACGAGCAGTACTTC. The whole variable domain, remainder taken from reference TRBV11-2 and TRBJ2-7, is EAGVAQSPRYKIIEKRQSVAFWCNPISGHATLYWYQQILGQGPKLLIQFQNNGVVDDSQLPKDRFSAERLKGVDSTLKIQPAKLEDSAVYLCASSPGLAGTFYEQYFGPGTRLTVT.

The gene calls are TRBV7-6 and TRBJ2-1; 10 bases are shared with TRBD1. The V segment lost 5 bases and the J segment 6 bases; nucleotides outside the gene matches: 7. Germline assignment: CDR1 SGHVS and CDR2 FNYEAQ. CDR3 length: 15 residues. CDR3 sequence (DNA): TGTGCCAGCAGCGAAGGACAGGGGGTGATCAATGAGCAGTTCTTC. Translation: CASSEGQGVINEQFF.

The genes are TRBV30 and TRBJ1-2, with unresolved D. The ends were cut back, 2 bases at V and 3 bases at J, with 7 bases in the middle. This CDR3 comprises 12 residues. Looked up from germline, CDR1 is GTSNPN and CDR2 is SVGIG (reference sequence). The CDR3 nucleotides are TGTGCCTGGAGTTATTGGCACTATGGCTACACCTTC. Translated: CAWSYWHYGYTF. Using reference TRBV30 and TRBJ1-2 for the parts outside the CDR3, the full variable domain is SQTIHQWPATLVQPVGSPLSLECTVEGTSNPNLYWYRQAAGRGLQLLFYSVGIGQISSEVPQNLSASRPQDRQFILSSKKLLLSDSGFYLCAWSYWHYGYTFGSGTRLTVV.

There are a few counts of this clone. The CDR3 DNA reads TGTGCCAGTAGTGTACCTTCGGGACAGGGGTGGACCCAGTACTTC. Its translation: CASSVPSGQGWTQYF. The rearrangement links TRBV19 to TRBJ2-5; 10 nucleotides match TRBD1. This CDR3 contains 15 residues. V dropped 5 bases and J dropped 7; count of bases not matched to a gene: 10. CDR1 and CDR2 from the germline V gene are LNHDA and SQIVND (reference sequence).

The rearrangement joins TRBV7-2 to TRBJ1-3; possible D gene TRBD1, 5 bases. Trimming took off 5 bases at V and 15 bases at J, with 26 bases between the two ends. CDR1 is SGHTA, CDR2 FQGNSA, per germline. The CDR3 is 15 residues long. The CDR3 DNA sequence: TGTGCCAGCAGCCCGACCGGGGTAGCGGAATCGAGGGGATATTTT. Encoded protein: CASSPTGVAESRGYF.

The chain is built from TRBV15 and TRBJ2-3, with a possible D match to TRBD1 (6 bases). The CDR3 is 13 amino acids. V gave up 8 bases and J gave up 0 bases, with 9 bases separating them. Germline CDR1 is LNHNV and CDR2 is YYDKDF (reference sequence). The DNA of the CDR3 is TGTGCCACCGGGGGCGGGAGCACAGATACGCAGTATTTT. Protein sequence: CATGGGSTDTQYF.

The V call is TRBV5-4, the J call TRBJ1-5, with D hard to call. V was pared by 0 bases and J by 4 bases, with 2 bases between. Germline V gene sequence: CDR1 SGHNT, CDR2 YYREEE (reference sequence). The CDR3 consists of 12 residues. This CDR3 is CASSLANQPQHF. CDR3 sequence (DNA): TGTGCCAGCAGCTTGGCGAATCAGCCCCAGCATTTT.